The T cell receptor beta chain described here comes from a study of response to subunit inactivated influenza vaccine (dated by TCRdb to the late 2010s). Background on the whole study: Deep quantitative T cell receptor repertoire profiling was used in the study to track responses to a trivalent subunit inactivated influenza vaccine.

Library method: RT-PCR. The instrument given in TCRdb is Illumina HiSeq 2500. TCRdb's own reprocessing of the public reads used fastp at Q25 and MiXCR and kept productive beta chains. Every distinct CDR3 protein forms one entry, paired with its most common genes and DNA. For this sample the table gives about 540,000 distinct CDR3 sequences, of which roughly 25% were detected only once. The ten most abundant clones make up approximately 2.9% of the sample. Broader findings and caveats from the paper: The authors suggested that each seasonal influenza vaccination may recruit only a limited number of new T cells.

Measured from the cysteine to the phenylalanine, the CDR3 is 17 residues long. This entry keeps only the CDR3 DNA: 51 bases, framed from base 1. CDR1 and CDR2 were assigned from the germline V gene as MNHEY and SVGAGI. From V the trimming removes 2 bases and from J it removes 7 bases, while the gene matches leave 14 bases of the junction unaccounted for. Points on this clonotype: Its binding antigen is unknown. No base qualities exist here, and no much larger clone lies one base off it.

This sample was also put to use in a study of T cells expressing NK-cell markers. Per that second paper: The TCR beta cDNA libraries were made using 5'RACE template switching, a step that added both a universal primer site and unique molecular identifiers. In sorted CD3+CD56+NKG2C+, CD3+CD56+NKG2C- and CD3+CD56-NKG2C+ T-cell subsets from several donors, TCR beta-chain repertoires were profiled. Among the eight sequenced donors, seven were HCMV-seropositive and one was HCMV-seronegative. In several experiments an anti-gammadeltaTCR antibody was added to restrict sorting to alphabetaTCR-expressing T cells. In roughly six donors, the dominant CD3+CD56+NKG2C+ clonotypes were among the top 10 CD8+ clonotypes and accounted for about 1.0-7.0% of CD8+ T cells. Those dominant clonotypes were again the most abundant among CD3+CD56-NKG2C+ cells in a handful of donors, at about 25-60.1%. Whether the expanded NKG2C-expressing T cell clones were specific for HCMV antigens remained unclear. Randomly selected healthy volunteers, three men and five women, were used as the eight sequenced donors. HCMV-specific IgG was detected in serum with a commercial ELISA kit to determine HCMV serostatus. Ficoll density gradient centrifugation was used to isolate peripheral blood mononuclear cells from blood. Using Miltenyi isolation kits, CD4+ and CD8+ T cells were isolated from PBMC through magnetic immunoseparation. Synthesis of cDNA was primed from the TCR beta constant segment and was followed by two consecutive PCR amplification steps. Illumina HiSeq 2000/2500, MiSeq or NextSeq was used to sequence libraries as 2 x 150 bp reads. Reads were demultiplexed and grouped by UMI with MIGEC, and clonotypes were assembled and quantified with MiTCR. Only TCR cDNA sequences supported by at least two reads were kept to exclude erroneous sequences. The tcR package was used for downstream repertoire analysis, and clonotypes were matched between fractions using CDR3 nucleotide sequence together with V segment. VDJmatch was used to annotate antigen specificity against VDJdb, with one amino acid substitution in CDR3 allowed.

Sequencing was performed on CD4+ T cells sorted from PBMCs, taken 11 to 12 days after vaccination. The chain joins TRBV6-5 to TRBJ2-1; 7 bases in the junction line up with TRBD2. The TCR comes from a man between 45 and 60 years old who received an inactivated influenza vaccine. Donor details come from another sample of the same person, matched by shared clones. For the CDR3, the sequence is CASSYPPVRELSNEQFF. The DNA reads TGTGCCAGCAGTTACCCTCCTGTGCGGGAGTTATCGAATGAGCAGTTCTTC.